The next 12 T cell receptor beta chains were all read from a single sample in a study of T cell responses to AZD1222 COVID-19 vaccine. Sequencing was performed with immunoSEQ multiplex PCR; in TCRdb, only in-frame clones are kept and a portion is missing. The data show about 130,000 clones, more than 90% seen once. The sequencing used peripheral blood, collected 28 days after the second AZD1222 dose. These receptors all come from an adult who received the AZD1222 COVID-19 vaccine.

In DNA form, the CDR3 reads TGCGCCAGCAGCAGGGGACTAGCGCCTGGCTACGAGCAGTACTTC. Translated: CASSRGLAPGYEQYF. The genes are TRBV5-1 and TRBJ2-7; 10 positions match TRBD2. This CDR3 has 15 amino acids. Germline trimming cut 4 bases from V and 3 bases from J; bases unmatched to any gene: 7. Per the germline V gene, CDR1 is SGHRS and CDR2 is YFSETQ.

This chain links TRBV3-1 (or the pseudogene TRBV3-2) with TRBJ1-6; the D is unclear. The germline V and J ends were trimmed by 4 bases and 2 bases, with 12 bases remaining between them. The CDR3 has 16 residues. Germline V lookup: CDR1 LGHDT, CDR2 YNNKEL (reference sequence). CDR3 sequence (DNA): TGTGCCAGCAGCCGTACAACCGGGACCTATAATTCACCCCTCCACTTT. It is translated as CASSRTTGTYNSPLHF.

The genes are TRBV7-9 and TRBJ1-2; D not resolved. The CDR3 is 13 amino acids. CDR1 and CDR2 from the germline V gene are SEHNR and FQNEAQ (reference sequence). The V end lost 3 bases, the J end lost 1 base, and 6 bases lay between the germline ends. CDR3: CASSFGLNYGYTF. The CDR3 DNA is TGTGCCAGCAGCTTCGGTCTTAACTATGGCTACACCTTC.

The chain's CDR3 is CASSRTGPTNYGYTF. CDR3 DNA sequence: TGTGCCAGCAGCCGGACAGGCCCAACTAACTATGGCTACACCTTC. The chain recombines TRBV7-3 with TRBJ1-2; 7 nucleotides match TRBD1. CDR1 is SGHTA and CDR2 is FQGTGA in the germline V gene. The CDR3 has 15 amino acids. J was trimmed by 0 bases and V by 5 bases; bases with no gene match: 6.

This rearrangement joins TRBV5-4 to TRBJ2-2; TRBD1 agrees at 12 bases. This CDR3 region has 15 residues. V shed 4 bases and J 4 bases; nucleotides not matched to a gene: 2. The germline gives CDR1 SGHNT, CDR2 YYREEE (reference sequence). The CDR3: CASSLGQGATGELFF. DNA of the CDR3: TGTGCCAGCAGCCTGGGACAGGGGGCCACCGGGGAGCTGTTTTTT.

The chain has TRBV28 and TRBJ2-7; D uncertain. Germline-derived CDR1 and CDR2 are MDHEN and SYDVKM. The V and J ends lost 5 bases and 4 bases respectively, with 9 bases between them. The CDR3 extends over 12 amino acids. The CDR3 nucleotides are TGTGCCAGCAGTGCCCAGGTATACGAGCAGTACTTC. Translation: CASSAQVYEQYF. The complete variable domain, with remaining parts taken from reference TRBV28 and TRBJ2-7, reads DVKVTQSSRYLVKRTGEKVFLECVQDMDHENMFWYRQDPGLGLRLIYFSYDVKMKEKGDIPEGYSVSREKKERFSLILESASTNQTSMYLCASSAQVYEQYFGPGTRLTVT.

Notes on this clone: In the same sample, other DNA sequences code for this CDR3. The chain joins TRBV18 to TRBJ1-1; 7 bases map to TRBD1. The CDR3 totals 15 residues. V was clipped by 3 bases and J by 1 base; unmatched bases: 5. The germline V gene encodes CDR1 KGHSH and CDR2 LQKENI. CDR3 region: CASSPPGGGNTEAFF. CDR3 in DNA: TGTGCCAGCTCACCGCCAGGGGGGGGGAACACTGAAGCTTTCTTT.

This clone is medium-sized by share. In the same sample, other DNA sequences code for this CDR3. The chain links TRBV4-2 to TRBJ2-7; 12 bases are a match to TRBD2. V was pared by 0 bases and J by 3 bases, with 0 bases of the junction left unmatched. CDR1 is LGHNA and CDR2 is YNFKEQ in the germline V gene. The CDR3 runs to 15 residues. CDR3 protein: CASSQETSGSYEQYF. CDR3 nucleotide sequence: TGTGCCAGCAGCCAAGAGACTAGCGGGAGCTACGAGCAGTACTTC.

The chain couples TRBV27 to TRBJ2-1; 9 bases fit TRBD1. The ends lost 6 bases at V and 7 bases at J; junction bases unmatched: 28. Germline values: CDR1 MNHEY, CDR2 SMNVEV (reference sequence). CDR3 size: 21 residues. The CDR3 region has the DNA TGTGCCAGCAGGGGACCGCAGTTTAGACTTTTTATCGGGACAGGGTTGAATGAGCAGTTCTTC. Encoded protein: CASRGPQFRLFIGTGLNEQFF.

This clone was seen a few times. No conserved phenylalanine or tryptophan ends this CDR3, so it is likely a read error. No DNA is shown, since the ends of the CDR3 on it are uncertain; the CDR3 is the one TCRdb lists. The chain has TRBV25-1 and TRBJ1-1; the D call in the table, TRBD1, was not verified against the DNA. The CDR3 has 11 residues if both end residues are counted. The germline V gene has CDR1 MGHDK and CDR2 SYGVNS. The CDR3 is CASSEYIGTLK.

The J gene is TRBJ2-5, the V gene TRBV11-1; 9 bases are a match to TRBD1. The V and J ends lost 1 base and 5 bases, in that order; junction bases with no gene match: 5. The CDR3 runs 15 residues. The germline CDR1 and CDR2 sequences are SGHAT and FQDESV (reference sequence). CDR3 sequence reads: CASSLETGGQETQYF. The CDR3, as DNA: TGTGCCAGCAGCTTAGAGACAGGGGGGCAGGAGACCCAGTACTTC.

The chain combines TRBV7-9 with TRBJ1-1; 8 bases line up with TRBD1. The CDR3 loop spans 16 amino acids. CDR1 and CDR2 (germline): SEHNR, FQNEAQ (reference sequence). V lost 5 bases, J lost 1 base, and 9 bases stayed unmatched. The CDR3 nucleotides read TGTGCCAGCAGCCCCTCCGGACAGGGCACGAACACTGAAGCTTTCTTT. Protein: CASSPSGQGTNTEAFF.